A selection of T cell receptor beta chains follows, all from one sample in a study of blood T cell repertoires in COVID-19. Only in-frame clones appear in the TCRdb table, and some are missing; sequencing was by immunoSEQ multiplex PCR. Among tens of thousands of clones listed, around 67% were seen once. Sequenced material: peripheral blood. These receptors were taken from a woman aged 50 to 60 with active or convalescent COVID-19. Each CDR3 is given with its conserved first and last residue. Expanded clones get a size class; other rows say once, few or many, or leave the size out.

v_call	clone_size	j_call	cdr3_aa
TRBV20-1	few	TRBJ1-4	CSAVVNEKLFF
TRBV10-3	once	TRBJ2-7	CAISAAGTGSYEQYF
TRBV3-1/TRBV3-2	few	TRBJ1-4	CASSPGTGGRTNEKLFF
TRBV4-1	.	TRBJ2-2	CASSRPGLGVGELFF
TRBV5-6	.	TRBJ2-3	CASLPTSGTFEDTDTQYF
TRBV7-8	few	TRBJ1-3	CASSLAPRISGNTIYF
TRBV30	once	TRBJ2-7	CAWRDRNHYEQYF
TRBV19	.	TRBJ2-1	CASLLADNEQFF
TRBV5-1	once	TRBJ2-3	CASSATRGLLKDTQYF
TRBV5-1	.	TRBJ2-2	CASSRVLTGGNTGELFF
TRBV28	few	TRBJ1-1	CASSSILDREDEAFF
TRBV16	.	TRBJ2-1	CASSSPEAYNEQFF
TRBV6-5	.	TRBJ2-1	CASSFTKSGARNEQFF
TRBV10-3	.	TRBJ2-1	CAISQEGSYNEQFF
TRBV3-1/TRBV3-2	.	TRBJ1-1	CASSPRGLEAFF
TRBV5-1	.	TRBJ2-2	CASSKEAGVGAGELFF
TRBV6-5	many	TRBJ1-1	CASRDGQGNTEAFF
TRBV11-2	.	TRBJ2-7	CASSFWTSGYYEQYF
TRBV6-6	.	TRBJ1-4	CASSRTGGYEKLFF
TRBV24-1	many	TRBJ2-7	CATSEHDRTSGSCEQYF
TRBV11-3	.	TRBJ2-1	CASSLGGGQSYNEQFF
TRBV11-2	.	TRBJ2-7	CASSLGMSSYEQYF
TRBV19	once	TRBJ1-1	CASSATGGNTEAFF
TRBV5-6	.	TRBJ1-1	CASRGLGGLEAFF
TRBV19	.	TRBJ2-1	CASSVGDSPYNEQFF
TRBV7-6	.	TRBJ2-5	CASSSASRSETQYF
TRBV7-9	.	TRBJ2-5	CASSLVPAQGETQYF
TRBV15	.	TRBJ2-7	CATSRDLRQGHEQYF
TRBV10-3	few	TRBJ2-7	CAISESSEDEQYF
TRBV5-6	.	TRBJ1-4	CASSLAGFNEKLFF
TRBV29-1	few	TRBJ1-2	CSVQGNYGYTF
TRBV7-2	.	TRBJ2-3	CASSLELAGPAYTDTQYF
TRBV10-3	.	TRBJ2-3	CATTARAGEGTDTQYF
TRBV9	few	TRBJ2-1	CASSAPSGHSYNEQFF
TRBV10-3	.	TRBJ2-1	CAISLGQNNEQFF
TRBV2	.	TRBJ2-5	CASSGLGTGIQETQYF
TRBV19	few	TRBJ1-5	CASSIRDSVGQPQHF
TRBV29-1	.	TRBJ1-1	CSVVEGVAEAFF
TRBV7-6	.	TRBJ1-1	CASSLGSGPFTEAFF
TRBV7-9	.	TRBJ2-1	CASSLMTSGNVNEQFF
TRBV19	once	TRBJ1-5	CASTSGASLGNQPQHF
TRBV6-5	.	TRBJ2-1	CASSPTGAPYNEQFF
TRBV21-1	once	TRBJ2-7	CASSEPGQGYEQYF
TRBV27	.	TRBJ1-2	CASSSLTGWNYGYTF
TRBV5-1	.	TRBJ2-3	CASSPLRTGLDPDTQYF
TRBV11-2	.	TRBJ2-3	CASSLRLAGGVDTQYF
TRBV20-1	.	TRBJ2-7	CSASRARSGGVDEQYF
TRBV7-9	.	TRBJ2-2	CASSSRTSGKTGELFF
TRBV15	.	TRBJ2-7	CATSGGEGPRSYEQYF
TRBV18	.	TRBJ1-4	CASSPQGGDNEKLFF
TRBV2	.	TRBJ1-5	CASSARDILNQPQHF
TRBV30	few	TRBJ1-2	CAWSVRRDPANYGYTF
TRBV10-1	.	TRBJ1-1	CASSEYSGGTEAFF
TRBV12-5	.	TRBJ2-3	CASGLAQTGGTDTQYF
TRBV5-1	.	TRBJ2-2	CASSFGGRNTGELFF
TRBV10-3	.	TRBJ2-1	CAIRGSVNNEQFF
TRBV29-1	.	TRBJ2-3	CSVGTSGSNTDTQYF
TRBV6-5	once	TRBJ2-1	CASNRGRGNEQFF
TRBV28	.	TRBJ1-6	CASLPRTGYNSPLHF
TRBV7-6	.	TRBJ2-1	CASSLGTSFNEQFF